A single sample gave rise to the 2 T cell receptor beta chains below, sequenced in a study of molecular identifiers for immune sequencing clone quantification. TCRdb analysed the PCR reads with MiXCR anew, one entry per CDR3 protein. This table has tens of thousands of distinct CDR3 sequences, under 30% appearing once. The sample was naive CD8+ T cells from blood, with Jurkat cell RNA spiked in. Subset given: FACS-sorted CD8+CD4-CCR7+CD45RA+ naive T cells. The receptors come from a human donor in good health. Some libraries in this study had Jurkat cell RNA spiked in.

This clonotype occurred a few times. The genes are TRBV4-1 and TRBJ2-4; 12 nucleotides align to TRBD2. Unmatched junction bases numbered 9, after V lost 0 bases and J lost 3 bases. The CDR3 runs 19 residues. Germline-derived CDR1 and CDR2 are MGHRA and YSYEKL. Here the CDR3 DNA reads TGCGCCAGCAGCCAAGATGGGGCTAGCGGGGGGGCAGTCAAAAACATTCAGTACTTC. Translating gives CASSQDGASGGAVKNIQYF.

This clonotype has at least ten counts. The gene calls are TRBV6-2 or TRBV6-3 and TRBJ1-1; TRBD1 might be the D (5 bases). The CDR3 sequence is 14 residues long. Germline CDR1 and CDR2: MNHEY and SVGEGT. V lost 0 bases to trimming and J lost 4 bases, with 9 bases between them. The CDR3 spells CASSYSGGSTEAFF. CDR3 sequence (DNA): TGTGCCAGCAGTTACTCGGGGGGAAGCACTGAAGCTTTCTTT.